This TCR beta chain was captured by sequencing in a study of T cells in Graves' hyperthyroidism and ophthalmopathy. About the research overall: Peripheral blood draws took place at initial diagnosis, ahead of any treatment.

This clonotype was seen repeatedly, ten times or more. CDR3 length equals 14 residues. CDR1 is MNHEY and CDR2 is SVGAGI in the germline V gene. V dropped 2 bases and J dropped 4; count of bases not matched to a gene: 4. TCR beta CDR3 region amplification was performed from RNA transcripts. Researchers ran a first-round RT-PCR on the TCR CDR3 using the HTBI primer set. TCRdb analysed the multiplex PCR reads with MiXCR anew, one entry per CDR3 protein. The data show about 480,000 distinct CDR3 sequences, roughly 25% seen once. Reasons for excluding patients were uncontrolled infection, other autoimmune disease, pregnancy or lactation.

The chain is built from TRBV6-5 and TRBJ1-2; 7 nucleotides align to TRBD1. The sequence was collected from a woman under 40 with Graves' ophthalmopathy. The material sequenced was blood. CDR3 sequence reads: CASSYNRDSYGYTF. CDR3 nucleotides: TGTGCCAGCAGTTACAACCGGGACAGCTATGGCTACACCTTC.